This T cell receptor (beta chain) was identified in a study of T-cell reconstitution after alpha-beta-depleted transplantation in children. For TCRbeta, the library was prepared with unique molecular identifiers. TCRdb processed the PCR reads anew with MiXCR; each CDR3 protein has one entry. The repertoire holds 400,000 to 450,000 distinct CDR3 sequences, with 43% as singletons. Germline V gene data show CDR1 as SEHNR and CDR2 as FQNEAQ (reference sequence). V lost 8 bases and J 0 bases, leaving 8 bases between the germline ends. The CDR3 extends over 12 amino acids. The clonotype originates from a girl aged 2-9 years with aplastic anemia, due to receive a stem cell transplant. The chain has TRBV7-9 and TRBJ2-7; D is perhaps TRBD2 (6 bases). The specimen was PBMCs, collected before TCRalphabeta/CD19-depleted stem cell transplant. CDR3 protein: CASGGDSYEQYF. The CDR3 bases are TGTGCCAGCGGCGGGGACTCCTACGAGCAGTACTTC.